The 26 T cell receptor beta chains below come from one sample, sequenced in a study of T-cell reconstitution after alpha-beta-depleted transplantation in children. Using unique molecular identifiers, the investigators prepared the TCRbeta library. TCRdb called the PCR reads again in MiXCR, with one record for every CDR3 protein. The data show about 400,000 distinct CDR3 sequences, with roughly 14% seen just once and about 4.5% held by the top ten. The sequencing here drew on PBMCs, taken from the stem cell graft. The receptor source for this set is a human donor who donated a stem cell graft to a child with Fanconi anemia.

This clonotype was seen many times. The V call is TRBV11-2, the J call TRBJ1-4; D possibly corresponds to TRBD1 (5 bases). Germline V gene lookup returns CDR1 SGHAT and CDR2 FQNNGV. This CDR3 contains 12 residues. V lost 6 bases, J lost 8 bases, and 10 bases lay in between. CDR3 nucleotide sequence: TGTGCCAGCAGTCCCAACAGGGAAAAACTGTTTTTT. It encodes CASSPNREKLFF.

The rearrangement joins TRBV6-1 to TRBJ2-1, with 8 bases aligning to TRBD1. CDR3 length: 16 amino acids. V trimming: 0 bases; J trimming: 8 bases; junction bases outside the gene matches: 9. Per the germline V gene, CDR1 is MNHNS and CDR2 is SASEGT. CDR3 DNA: TGTGCCAGCAGTGAAGCCCCACCGGGACAGGTCCATGAGCAGTTCTTC. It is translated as CASSEAPPGQVHEQFF.

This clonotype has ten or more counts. CDR3 loop: CSVTRDFQETQYF. The CDR3, as DNA: TGCAGCGTGACCCGGGACTTTCAAGAGACCCAGTACTTC. The rearrangement links TRBV29-1 to TRBJ2-5; perhaps TRBD2 as D (6 bases). Deletions cut 6 bases from V and 2 bases from J, with 13 bases between. Germline CDR1 and CDR2: SQVTM and ANQGSEA. The CDR3 consists of 13 residues.

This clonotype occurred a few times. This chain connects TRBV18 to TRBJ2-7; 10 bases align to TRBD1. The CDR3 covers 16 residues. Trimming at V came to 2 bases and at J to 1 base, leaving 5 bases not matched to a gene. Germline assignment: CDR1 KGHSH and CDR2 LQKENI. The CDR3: CASSPVGTGVSYEQYF. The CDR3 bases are TGTGCCAGCTCACCAGTGGGGACAGGGGTATCCTACGAGCAGTACTTC.

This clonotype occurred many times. The CDR3 is CASSINTGGNTIYF. CDR3 in DNA: TGTGCCAGCAGTATAAATACGGGTGGAAACACCATATATTTT. The rearrangement uses TRBV7-8 and TRBJ1-3; D gene unclear. CDR1 SGHVS and CDR2 FQNEAQ come from the germline V gene. The length of the CDR3 is 14 residues. V lost 6 bases to trimming and J lost 3 bases, with 12 bases between them.

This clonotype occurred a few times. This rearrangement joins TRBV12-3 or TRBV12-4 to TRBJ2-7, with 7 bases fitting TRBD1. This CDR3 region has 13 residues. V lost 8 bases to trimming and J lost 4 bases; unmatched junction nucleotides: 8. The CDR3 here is CASCPGGRYEQYF. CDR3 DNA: TGTGCCAGCTGTCCAGGGGGTCGATACGAGCAGTACTTC.

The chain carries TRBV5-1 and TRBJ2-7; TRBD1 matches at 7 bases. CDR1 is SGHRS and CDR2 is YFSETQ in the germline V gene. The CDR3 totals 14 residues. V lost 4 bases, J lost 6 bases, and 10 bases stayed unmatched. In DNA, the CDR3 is TGCGCCAGCAGCCCCGGGACAGCCGTCGGCGAGCAGTACTTC. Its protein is CASSPGTAVGEQYF.

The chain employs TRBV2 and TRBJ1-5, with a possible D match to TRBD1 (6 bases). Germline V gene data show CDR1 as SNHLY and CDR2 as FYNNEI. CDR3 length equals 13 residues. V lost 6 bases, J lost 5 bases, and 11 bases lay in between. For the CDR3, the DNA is TGTGCCAGCAGCCGACAGGTCGATCAGCCCCAGCATTTT. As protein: CASSRQVDQPQHF.

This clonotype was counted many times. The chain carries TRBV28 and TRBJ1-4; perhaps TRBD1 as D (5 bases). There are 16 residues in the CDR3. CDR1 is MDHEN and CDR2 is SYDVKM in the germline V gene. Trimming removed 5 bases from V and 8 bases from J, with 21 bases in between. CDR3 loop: CASSHRGIRVEEKLFF. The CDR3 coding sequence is TGTGCCAGCAGTCACCGGGGGATCAGGGTAGAAGAAAAACTGTTTTTT.

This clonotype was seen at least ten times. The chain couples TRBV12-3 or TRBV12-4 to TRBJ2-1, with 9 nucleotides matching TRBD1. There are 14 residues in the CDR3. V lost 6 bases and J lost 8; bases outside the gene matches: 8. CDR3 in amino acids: CASSRDRVSDEQFF. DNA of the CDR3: TGTGCCAGCAGCCGGGACAGGGTCTCCGATGAGCAGTTCTTC.

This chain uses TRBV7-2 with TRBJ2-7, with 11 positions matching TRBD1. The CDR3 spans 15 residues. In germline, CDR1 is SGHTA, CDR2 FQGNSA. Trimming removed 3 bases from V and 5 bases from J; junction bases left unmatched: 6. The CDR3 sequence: CASSFRTGGENEQYF. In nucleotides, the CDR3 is TGTGCCAGCAGCTTCCGGACAGGGGGCGAGAACGAGCAGTACTTC. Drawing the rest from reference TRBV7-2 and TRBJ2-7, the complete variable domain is GAGVSQSPSNKVTEKGKDVELRCDPISGHTALYWYRQSLGQGLEFLIYFQGNSAPDKSGLPSDRFSAERTGGSVSTLTIQRTQQEDSAVYLCASSFRTGGENEQYFGPGTRLTVT.

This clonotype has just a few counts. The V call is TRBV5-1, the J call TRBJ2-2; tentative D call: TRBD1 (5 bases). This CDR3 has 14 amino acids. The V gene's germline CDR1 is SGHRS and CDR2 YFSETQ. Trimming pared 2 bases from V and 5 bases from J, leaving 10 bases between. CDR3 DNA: TGCGCCAGCAGCTTATTAGACAGAACCGGGGAGCTGTTTTTT. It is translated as CASSLLDRTGELFF.

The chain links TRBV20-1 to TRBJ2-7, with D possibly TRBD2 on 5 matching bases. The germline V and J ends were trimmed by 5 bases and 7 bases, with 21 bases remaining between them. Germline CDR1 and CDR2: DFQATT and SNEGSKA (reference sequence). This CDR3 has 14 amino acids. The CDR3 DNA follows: TGCAGTGCTGTTAGGGAGACCGGGCTGGGGGAGCAGTACGTC. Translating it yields CSAVRETGLGEQYV.

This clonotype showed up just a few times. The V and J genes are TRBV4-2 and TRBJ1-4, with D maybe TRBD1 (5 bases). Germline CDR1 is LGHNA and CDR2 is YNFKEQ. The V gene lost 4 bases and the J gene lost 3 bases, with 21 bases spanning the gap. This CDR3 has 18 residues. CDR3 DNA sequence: TGTGCCAGCAGCCCGAGGCCGGGGCCCTCCGGGGCTAATGAAAAACTGTTTTTT. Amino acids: CASSPRPGPSGANEKLFF.

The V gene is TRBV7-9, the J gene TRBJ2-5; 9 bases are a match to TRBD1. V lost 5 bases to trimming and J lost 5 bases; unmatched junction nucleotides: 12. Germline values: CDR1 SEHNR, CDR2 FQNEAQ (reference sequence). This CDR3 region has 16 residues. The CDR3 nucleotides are TGTGCCAGCAGCACATTCCAAACAGGGGGCAAGGAGACCCAGTACTTC. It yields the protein CASSTFQTGGKETQYF.

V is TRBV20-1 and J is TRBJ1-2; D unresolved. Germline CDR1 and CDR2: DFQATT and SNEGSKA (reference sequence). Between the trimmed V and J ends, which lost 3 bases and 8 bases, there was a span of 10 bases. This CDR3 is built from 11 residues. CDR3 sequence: CSASAIFGYTF. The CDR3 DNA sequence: TGCAGTGCTAGCGCGATTTTCGGCTACACCTTC.

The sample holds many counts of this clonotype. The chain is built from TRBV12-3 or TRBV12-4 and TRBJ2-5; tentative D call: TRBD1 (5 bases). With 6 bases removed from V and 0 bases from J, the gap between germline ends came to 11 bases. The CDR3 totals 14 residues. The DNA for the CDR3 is TGTGCCAGCAGGCTACAGGCGTACCAAGAGACCCAGTACTTC. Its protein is CASRLQAYQETQYF.

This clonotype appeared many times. Here the CDR3 DNA reads TGTGCCAGCAGCTATTATAGCGGGGGGACGTCAGATACGCAGTATTTT. Its translation is CASSYYSGGTSDTQYF. The chain carries TRBV5-6 and TRBJ2-3; 10 bases map to TRBD2. CDR1 SGHDT and CDR2 YYEEEE come from the germline V gene. CDR3 length equals 16 residues. V shed 3 bases and J 4 bases; nucleotides not matched to a gene: 8.

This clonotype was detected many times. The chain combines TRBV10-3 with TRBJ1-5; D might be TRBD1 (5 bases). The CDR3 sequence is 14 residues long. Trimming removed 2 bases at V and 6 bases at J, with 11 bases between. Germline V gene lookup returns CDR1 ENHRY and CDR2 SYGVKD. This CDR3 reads CAISEGQGPQPQHF. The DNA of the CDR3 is TGTGCCATCAGTGAGGGGCAGGGACCTCAGCCCCAGCATTTT.

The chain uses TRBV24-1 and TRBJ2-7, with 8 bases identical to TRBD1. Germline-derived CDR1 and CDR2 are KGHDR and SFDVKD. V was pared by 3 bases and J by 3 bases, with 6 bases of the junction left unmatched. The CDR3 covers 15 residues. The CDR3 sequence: CATSDAGTGNYEQYF. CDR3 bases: TGTGCCACCAGTGATGCCGGGACAGGTAACTACGAGCAGTACTTC.

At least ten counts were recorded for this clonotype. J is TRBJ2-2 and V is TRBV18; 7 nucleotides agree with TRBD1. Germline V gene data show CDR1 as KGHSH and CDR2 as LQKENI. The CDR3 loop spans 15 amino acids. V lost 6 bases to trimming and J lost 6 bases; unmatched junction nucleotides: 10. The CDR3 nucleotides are TGTGCCAGCTCCTCGGAGACAGGGAAGCCCGGGGAGCTGTTTTTT. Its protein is CASSSETGKPGELFF.

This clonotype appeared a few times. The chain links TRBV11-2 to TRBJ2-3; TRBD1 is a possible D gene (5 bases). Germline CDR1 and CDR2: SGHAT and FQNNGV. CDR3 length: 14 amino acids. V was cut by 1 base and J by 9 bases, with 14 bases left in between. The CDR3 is CASSLVPGMGTQYF. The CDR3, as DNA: TGTGCCAGCAGCTTAGTCCCAGGGATGGGGACGCAGTATTTT.

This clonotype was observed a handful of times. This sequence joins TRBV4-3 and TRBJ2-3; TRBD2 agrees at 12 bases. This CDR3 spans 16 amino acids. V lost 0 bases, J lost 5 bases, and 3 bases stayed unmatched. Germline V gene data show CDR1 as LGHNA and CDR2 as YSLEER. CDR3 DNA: TGCGCCAGCAGCCAAGATCCTAGCGGGGGGGGAGATACGCAGTATTTT. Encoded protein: CASSQDPSGGGDTQYF.

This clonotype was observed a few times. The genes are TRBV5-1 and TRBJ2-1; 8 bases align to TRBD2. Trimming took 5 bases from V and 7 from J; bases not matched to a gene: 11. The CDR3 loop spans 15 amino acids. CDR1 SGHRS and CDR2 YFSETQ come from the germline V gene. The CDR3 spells CASSPSGGVLNEQFF. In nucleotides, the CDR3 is TGCGCCAGCAGTCCGTCCGGGGGGGTTTTGAATGAGCAGTTCTTC.

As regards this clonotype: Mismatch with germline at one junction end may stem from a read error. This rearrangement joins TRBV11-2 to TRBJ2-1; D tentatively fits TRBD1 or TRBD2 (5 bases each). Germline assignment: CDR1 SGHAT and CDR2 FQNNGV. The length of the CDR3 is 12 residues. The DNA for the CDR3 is TGTGCCAGCAGCCACGTCCCCCACGGGGACGTTTTC. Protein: CASSHVPHGDVF.

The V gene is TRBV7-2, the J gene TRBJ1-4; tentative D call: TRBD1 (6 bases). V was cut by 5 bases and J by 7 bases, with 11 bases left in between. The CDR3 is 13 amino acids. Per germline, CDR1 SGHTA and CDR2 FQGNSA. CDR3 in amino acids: CASSAGTSEKLFF. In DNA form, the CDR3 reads TGTGCCAGCAGCGCCGGGACATCTGAAAAACTGTTTTTT. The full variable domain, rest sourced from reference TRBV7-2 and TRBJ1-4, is GAGVSQSPSNKVTEKGKDVELRCDPISGHTALYWYRQSLGQGLEFLIYFQGNSAPDKSGLPSDRFSAERTGGSVSTLTIQRTQQEDSAVYLCASSAGTSEKLFFGSGTQLSVL.